A selection of T cell receptor beta chains follows, all from one sample in a study of blood T cells in healthy people across ages. TCRdb redid the calling of the 5' RACE reads with MiXCR, one entry per CDR3 protein. The table records some 920,000 distinct CDR3 sequences, approximately 50% of them present only once. The specimen sequenced was blood. The origin of the receptors is a woman in her fifties or sixties in good health. Each CDR3 is given with its conserved first and last residue. A D gene is named only where the DNA matches it firmly. Size is stated for part of the rows, as once, few or many counts, or as a class when the clone is expanded.

size: few; V: TRBV20-1; D: -; J: TRBJ1-1; DNA: TGCAGTGCTAGGGTCGACCGGGCAACTGAAGCTTTCTTT; CDR3: CSARVDRATEAFF
size: -; V: TRBV7-9; D: TRBD2; J: TRBJ2-3; DNA: TGTGCCAGCAGCTTAACGGCAGGGACTATCACAGATACGCAGTATTTT; CDR3: CASSLTAGTITDTQYF
size: few; V: TRBV7-2; D: -; J: TRBJ2-5; DNA: TGTGCCAGCAGCCCCGACCGGACAAGAGAGACCCAGTACTTC; CDR3: CASSPDRTRETQYF
size: few; V: TRBV27; D: -; J: TRBJ2-1; DNA: TGTGCCAGCAGTTTCGCGGTCGACAATGAGCAGTTCTTC; CDR3: CASSFAVDNEQFF
size: few; V: TRBV12-3/TRBV12-4; D: -; J: TRBJ1-2; DNA: TGTGCCAGCAGCCTCCGTGGGACGGGAAACTATGGCTACACCTTC; CDR3: CASSLRGTGNYGYTF
size: -; V: TRBV20-1; D: -; J: TRBJ2-1; DNA: TGCAGTGCTAGTATTGGGAGCTCCTACAATGAGCAGTTCTTC; CDR3: CSASIGSSYNEQFF
size: -; V: TRBV12-3/TRBV12-4; D: -; J: TRBJ2-7; DNA: TGTGCCAGCAGTTTAGACCATGGGGCGTTCTCCTACGAGCAGTACTTC; CDR3: CASSLDHGAFSYEQYF
size: few; V: TRBV7-3; D: -; J: TRBJ2-5; DNA: TGTGCCAGCAGCTTAGGCGCTACCCGAGGGGGGGAGACCCAGTACTTC; CDR3: CASSLGATRGGETQYF
size: -; V: TRBV5-1; D: -; J: TRBJ1-5; DNA: TGCGCCAGCAGCCCGCCCGGGACACGACACCGGAATCAGCCCCAGCATTTT; CDR3: CASSPPGTRHRNQPQHF
size: many; V: TRBV7-2; D: -; J: TRBJ2-7; DNA: TGTGCCAGCAGCCGCGAAGCAGAGCAGTACTTC; CDR3: CASSREAEQYF
size: many; V: TRBV27; D: -; J: TRBJ2-1; DNA: TGTGCCAGCAGGGGTAATGAGCAGTTCTTC; CDR3: CASRGNEQFF
size: -; V: TRBV20-1; D: -; J: TRBJ2-2; DNA: TGCAGTGCCATAAACAGGGGGAGGGGATATGACGGGGAGCTGTTTTTT; CDR3: CSAINRGRGYDGELFF
size: -; V: TRBV7-2; D: -; J: TRBJ2-5; DNA: TGTGCCAGCAGCTTAGTTGACAGTTCCACCCAGTACTTC; CDR3: CASSLVDSSTQYF
size: -; V: TRBV4-1; D: -; J: TRBJ2-1; DNA: TGCGCCAGCAGCCTCAGAAAGGGAATGGGGACACATCTTTACAATGAGCAGTTCTTC; CDR3: CASSLRKGMGTHLYNEQFF
size: few; V: TRBV12-3/TRBV12-4; D: TRBD2; J: TRBJ2-3; DNA: TGTGCCAGCACCTCAGCGGGAACTAGCACAGATACGCAGTATTTT; CDR3: CASTSAGTSTDTQYF
size: -; V: TRBV12-3/TRBV12-4; D: TRBD2; J: TRBJ2-7; DNA: TGTGCCAGCAGTCAACTAGCGGGGGTCTCCTGCGAGCAGTACTTC; CDR3: CASSQLAGVSCEQYF
size: -; V: TRBV28; D: TRBD2; J: TRBJ2-7; DNA: TGTGCCAGCAGGCCCCTAGCGGGACTATCCTACGAGCAGTACTTC; CDR3: CASRPLAGLSYEQYF
size: -; V: TRBV4-3; D: -; J: TRBJ2-3; DNA: TGCGCCAGCAGCCAAGACCTGACTGCCGGGGATACGCAGTATTTT; CDR3: CASSQDLTAGDTQYF
size: -; V: TRBV6-1; D: TRBD2; J: TRBJ2-3; DNA: TGTGCCAGCAGACACTCAGAGCGGGGGAGCACAGATACGCAGTATTTT; CDR3: CASRHSERGSTDTQYF
size: -; V: TRBV12-3/TRBV12-4; D: -; J: TRBJ2-7; DNA: TGTGCCAGCAGTGTAGTAGCGTCCTACGAGCAGTACTTC; CDR3: CASSVVASYEQYF